The source of this T cell receptor (beta chain) is a study of shared clonotypes between healthy human individuals. Study background: Donor composition was a couple of women and a few men, aged 18 to 49.

The CDR3 consists of 16 residues. Germline V gene lookup returns CDR1 LGHNA and CDR2 YSLEER. The V segment lost 3 bases and the J segment 4 bases; nucleotides outside the gene matches: 8. The naive CD8 subset, CD45RO-negative cells positively selected for CCR7, excluded terminally differentiated effector memory CD45RA+ cells. Under the authors' procedure: Because ImmunoSEQ provided only junction sequences with no quality scores, the filtering differed. Only in-frame clones appear in the TCRdb table, and some are missing; sequencing was by immunoSEQ multiplex PCR. Clone size and the V and J calls come from that table; the DNA yielded D and trimming. Here the sample spans 1.5 million to 2.5 million clones, about 95% being singletons.

This chain uses TRBV4-3 with TRBJ2-3, with 9 nucleotides matching TRBD2. Sequencing was done on a sample of naive CD8+ T cells sorted from blood. The receptor was isolated from a man aged 18 to 29 in good health. CDR3 bases: TGCGCCAGCAGCCATCTGGCGGGGGGGATCTCAGATACGCAGTATTTT. Amino acids: CASSHLAGGISDTQYF.